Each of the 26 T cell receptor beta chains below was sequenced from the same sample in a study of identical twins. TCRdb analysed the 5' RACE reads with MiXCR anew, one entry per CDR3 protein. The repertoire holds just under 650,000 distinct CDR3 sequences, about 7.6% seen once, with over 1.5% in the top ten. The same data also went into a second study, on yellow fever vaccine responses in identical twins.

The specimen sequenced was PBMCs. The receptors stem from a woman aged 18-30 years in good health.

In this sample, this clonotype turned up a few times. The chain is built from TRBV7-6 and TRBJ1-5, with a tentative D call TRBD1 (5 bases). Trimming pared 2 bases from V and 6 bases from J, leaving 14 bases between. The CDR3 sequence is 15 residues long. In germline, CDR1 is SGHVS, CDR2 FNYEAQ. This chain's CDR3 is CASSLSGGGGQPQHF. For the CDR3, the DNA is TGTGCCAGCAGCTTATCGGGGGGAGGAGGTCAGCCCCAGCATTTT. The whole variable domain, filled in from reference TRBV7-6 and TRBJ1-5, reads GAGVSQSPRYKVTKRGQDVALRCDPISGHVSLYWYRQALGQGPEFLTYFNYEAQQDKSGLPNDRFSAERPEGSISTLTIQRTEQRDSAMYRCASSLSGGGGQPQHFGDGTRLSIL.

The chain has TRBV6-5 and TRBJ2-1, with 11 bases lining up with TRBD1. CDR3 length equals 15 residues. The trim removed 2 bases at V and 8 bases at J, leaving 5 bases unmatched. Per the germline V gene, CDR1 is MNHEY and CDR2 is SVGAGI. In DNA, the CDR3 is TGTGCCAGCAGTTACCGGACAGGGGGCAACGATGAGCAGTTCTTC. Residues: CASSYRTGGNDEQFF.

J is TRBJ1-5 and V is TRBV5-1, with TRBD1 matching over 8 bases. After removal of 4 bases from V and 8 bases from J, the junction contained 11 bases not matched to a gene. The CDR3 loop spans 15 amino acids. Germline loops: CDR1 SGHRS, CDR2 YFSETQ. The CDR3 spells CASSPGQGGNEPQHF. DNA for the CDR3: TGCGCCAGCAGCCCAGGACAGGGTGGTAATGAGCCCCAGCATTTT. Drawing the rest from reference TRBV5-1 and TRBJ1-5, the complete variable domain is KAGVTQTPRYLIKTRGQQVTLSCSPISGHRSVSWYQQTPGQGLQFLFEYFSETQRNKGNFPGRFSGRQFSNSRSEMNVSTLELGDSALYLCASSPGQGGNEPQHFGDGTRLSIL.

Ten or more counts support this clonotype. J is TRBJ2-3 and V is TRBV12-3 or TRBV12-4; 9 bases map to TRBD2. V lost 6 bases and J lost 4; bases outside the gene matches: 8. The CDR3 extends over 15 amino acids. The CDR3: CASRRSSGGSDTQYF. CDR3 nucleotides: TGTGCCAGCAGGAGGAGTAGCGGGGGTTCAGATACGCAGTATTTT.

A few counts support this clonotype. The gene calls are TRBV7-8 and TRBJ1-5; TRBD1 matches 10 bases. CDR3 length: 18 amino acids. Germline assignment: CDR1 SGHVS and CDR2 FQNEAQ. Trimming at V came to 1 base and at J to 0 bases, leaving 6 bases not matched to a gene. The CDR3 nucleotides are TGTGCCAGCAGCTTAGGTGCGGGACAGGGGAATAGCAATCAGCCCCAGCATTTT. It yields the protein CASSLGAGQGNSNQPQHF.

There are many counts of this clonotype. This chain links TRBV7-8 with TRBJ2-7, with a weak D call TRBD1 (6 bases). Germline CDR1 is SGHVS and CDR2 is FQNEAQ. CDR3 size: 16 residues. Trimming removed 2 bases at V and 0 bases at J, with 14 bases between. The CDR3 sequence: CASSLYGQYRSYEQYV. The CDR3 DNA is TGTGCCAGCAGCTTATATGGACAGTACCGCTCCTACGAGCAGTACGTC.

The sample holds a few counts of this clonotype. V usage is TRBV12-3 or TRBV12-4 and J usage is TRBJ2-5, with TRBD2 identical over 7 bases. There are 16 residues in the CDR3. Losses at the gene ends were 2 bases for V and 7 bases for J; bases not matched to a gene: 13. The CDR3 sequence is CASSLRAEEPGGTQYF. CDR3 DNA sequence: TGTGCCAGCAGTTTAAGGGCCGAGGAGCCGGGGGGGACCCAGTACTTC.

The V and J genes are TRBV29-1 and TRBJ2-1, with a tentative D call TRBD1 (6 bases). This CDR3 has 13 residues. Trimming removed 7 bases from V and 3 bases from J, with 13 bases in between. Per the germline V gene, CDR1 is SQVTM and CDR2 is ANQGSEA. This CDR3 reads CSGGQPNYNEQFF. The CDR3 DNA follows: TGCAGCGGTGGACAGCCCAACTACAATGAGCAGTTCTTC.

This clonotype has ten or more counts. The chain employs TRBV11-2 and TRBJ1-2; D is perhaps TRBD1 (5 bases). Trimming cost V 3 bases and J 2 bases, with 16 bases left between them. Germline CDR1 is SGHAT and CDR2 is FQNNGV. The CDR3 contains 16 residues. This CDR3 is CASSFVGRGANYGYTF. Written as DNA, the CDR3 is TGTGCCAGCAGCTTTGTAGGAAGAGGGGCGAACTATGGCTACACCTTC.

The CDR3, as DNA: TGTGCCAGCAGCCCAACCTTACGGCGGAGCTCCTACAATGAGCAGTTCTTC. Translation: CASSPTLRRSSYNEQFF. The chain recombines TRBV5-5 with TRBJ2-1; no firm D call. The CDR3 extends over 17 amino acids. With 4 bases removed from V and 0 bases from J, the gap between germline ends came to 17 bases. Germline V gene sequence: CDR1 SGHKS, CDR2 YYEKEE (reference sequence).

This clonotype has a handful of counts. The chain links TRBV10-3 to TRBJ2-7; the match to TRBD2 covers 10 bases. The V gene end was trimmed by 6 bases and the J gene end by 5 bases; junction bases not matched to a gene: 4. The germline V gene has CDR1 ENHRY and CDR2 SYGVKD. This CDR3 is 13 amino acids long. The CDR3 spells CAIRPAGGNEQYV. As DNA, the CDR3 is TGTGCCATCAGACCAGCGGGGGGGAACGAGCAGTACGTC.

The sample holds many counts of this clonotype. As DNA, the CDR3 is TGCGCCAGCAGCCAAGTCCAGCGGGAGATGTATGAGCAGTTCTTC. It translates to CASSQVQREMYEQFF. The chain couples TRBV4-1 to TRBJ2-1; 8 nucleotides agree with TRBD2. The CDR3 runs to 15 residues. Looked up from germline, CDR1 is MGHRA and CDR2 is YSYEKL. With 1 base clipped from V and 8 bases from J, the junction kept 7 bases outside the gene matches.

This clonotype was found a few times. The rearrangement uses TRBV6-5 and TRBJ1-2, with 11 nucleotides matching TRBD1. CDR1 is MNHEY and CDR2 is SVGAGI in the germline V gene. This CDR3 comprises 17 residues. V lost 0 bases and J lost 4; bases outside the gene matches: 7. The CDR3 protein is CASSYSTGQGGVYGYTF. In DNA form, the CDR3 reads TGTGCCAGCAGTTACTCGACGGGACAGGGGGGCGTCTATGGCTACACCTTC.

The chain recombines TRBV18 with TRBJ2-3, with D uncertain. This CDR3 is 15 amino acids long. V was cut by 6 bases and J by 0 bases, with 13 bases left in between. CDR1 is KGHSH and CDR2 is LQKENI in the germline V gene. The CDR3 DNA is TGTGCCAGCTCGACGGCAGCGACTAGCACAGATACGCAGTATTTT. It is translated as CASSTAATSTDTQYF.

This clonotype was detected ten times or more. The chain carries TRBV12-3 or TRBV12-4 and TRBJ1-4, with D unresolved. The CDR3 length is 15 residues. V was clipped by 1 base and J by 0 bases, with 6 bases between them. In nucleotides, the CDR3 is TGTGCCAGCAGTTTAGTGGGCTCAACTAATGAAAAACTGTTTTTT. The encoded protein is CASSLVGSTNEKLFF.

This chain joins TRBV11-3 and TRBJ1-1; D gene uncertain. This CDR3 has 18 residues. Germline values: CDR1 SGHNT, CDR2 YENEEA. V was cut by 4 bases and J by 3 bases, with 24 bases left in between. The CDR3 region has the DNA TGTGCCAGCAGCTCCCCCGGGTGGGGAGCGCGCGGGGACACTGAAGCTTTCTTT. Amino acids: CASSSPGWGARGDTEAFF. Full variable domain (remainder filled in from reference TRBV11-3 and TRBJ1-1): EAGVVQSPRYKIIEKKQPVAFWCNPISGHNTLYWYLQNLGQGPELLIRYENEEAVDDSQLPKDRFSAERLKGVDSTLKIQPAELGDSAVYLCASSSPGWGARGDTEAFFGQGTRLTVV.

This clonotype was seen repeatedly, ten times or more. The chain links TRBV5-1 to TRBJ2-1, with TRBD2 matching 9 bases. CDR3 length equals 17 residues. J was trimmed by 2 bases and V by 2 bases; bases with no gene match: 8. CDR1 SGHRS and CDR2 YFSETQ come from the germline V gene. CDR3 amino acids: CASSFLMRGGAYNEQFF. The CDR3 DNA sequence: TGCGCCAGCAGCTTCTTAATGCGGGGGGGGGCCTACAATGAGCAGTTCTTC.

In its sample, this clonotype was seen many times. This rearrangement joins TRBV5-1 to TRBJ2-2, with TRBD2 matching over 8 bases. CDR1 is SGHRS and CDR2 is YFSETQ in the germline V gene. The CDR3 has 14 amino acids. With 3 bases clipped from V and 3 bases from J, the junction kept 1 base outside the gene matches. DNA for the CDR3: TGCGCCAGCAGCTCACTAGCGGACACCGGGGAGCTGTTTTTT. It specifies CASSSLADTGELFF.

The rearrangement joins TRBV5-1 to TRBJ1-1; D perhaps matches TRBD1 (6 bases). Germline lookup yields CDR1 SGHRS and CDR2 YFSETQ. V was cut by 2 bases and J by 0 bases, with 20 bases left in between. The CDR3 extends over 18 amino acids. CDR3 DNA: TGCGCCAGCAGCTTCGGCCCGGCCGGGGGCGGAGTGAACACTGAAGCTTTCTTT. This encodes CASSFGPAGGGVNTEAFF.

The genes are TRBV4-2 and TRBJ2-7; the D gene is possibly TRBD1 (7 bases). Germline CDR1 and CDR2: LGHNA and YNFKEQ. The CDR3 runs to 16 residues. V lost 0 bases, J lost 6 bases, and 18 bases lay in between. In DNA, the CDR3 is TGTGCCAGCAGCCAAGAGATTCAACAGGGGAGGCTCGAGCAGTACTTC. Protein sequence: CASSQEIQQGRLEQYF.

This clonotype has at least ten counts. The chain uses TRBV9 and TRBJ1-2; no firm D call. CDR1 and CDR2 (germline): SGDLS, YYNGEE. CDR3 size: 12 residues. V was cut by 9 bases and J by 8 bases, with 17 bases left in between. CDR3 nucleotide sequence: TGTGCCACCTACCGCGTGGCGCACGGCTACACCTTC. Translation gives CATYRVAHGYTF.

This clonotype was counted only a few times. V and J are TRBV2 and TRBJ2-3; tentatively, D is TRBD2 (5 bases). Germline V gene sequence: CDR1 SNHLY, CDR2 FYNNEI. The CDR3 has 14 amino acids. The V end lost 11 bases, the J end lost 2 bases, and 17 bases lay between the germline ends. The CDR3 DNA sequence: TGTGCCGCTCAAAAAGCGGCTACCACAGATACGCAGTATTTT. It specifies CAAQKAATTDTQYF. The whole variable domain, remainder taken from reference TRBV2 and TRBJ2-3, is EPEVTQTPSHQVTQMGQEVILRCVPISNHLYFYWYRQILGQKVEFLVSFYNNEISEKSEIFDDQFSVERPDGSNFTLKIRSTKLEDSAMYFCAAQKAATTDTQYFGPGTRLTVL.

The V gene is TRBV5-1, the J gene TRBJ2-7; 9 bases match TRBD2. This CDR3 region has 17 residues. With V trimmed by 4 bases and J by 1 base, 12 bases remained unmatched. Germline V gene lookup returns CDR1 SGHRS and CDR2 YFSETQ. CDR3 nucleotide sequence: TGCGCCAGCAGCGAACGCTCGCTAGCGGGATCGTCCTACGAGCAGTACTTC. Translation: CASSERSLAGSSYEQYF.

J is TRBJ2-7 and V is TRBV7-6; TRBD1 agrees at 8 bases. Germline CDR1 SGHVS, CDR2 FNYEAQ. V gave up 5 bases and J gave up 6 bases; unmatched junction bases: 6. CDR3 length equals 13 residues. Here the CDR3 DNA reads TGTGCCAGCAGCAGGACAGGGCTCGGCGAGCAGTACTTC. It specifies CASSRTGLGEQYF. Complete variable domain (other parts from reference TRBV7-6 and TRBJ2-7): GAGVSQSPRYKVTKRGQDVALRCDPISGHVSLYWYRQALGQGPEFLTYFNYEAQQDKSGLPNDRFSAERPEGSISTLTIQRTEQRDSAMYRCASSRTGLGEQYFGPGTRLTVT.

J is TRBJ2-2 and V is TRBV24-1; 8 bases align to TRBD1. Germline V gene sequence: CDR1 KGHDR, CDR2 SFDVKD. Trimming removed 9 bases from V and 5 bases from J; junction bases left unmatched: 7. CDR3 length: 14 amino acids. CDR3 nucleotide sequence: TGTGCCACCTCCGGACAGGGACGAACCGGGGAGCTGTTTTTT. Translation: CATSGQGRTGELFF.

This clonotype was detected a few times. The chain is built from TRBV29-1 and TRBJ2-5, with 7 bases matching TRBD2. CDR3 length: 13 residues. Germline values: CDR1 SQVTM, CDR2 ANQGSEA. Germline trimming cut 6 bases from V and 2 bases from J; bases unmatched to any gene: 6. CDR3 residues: CSVPGLPQETQYF. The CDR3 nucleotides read TGCAGCGTCCCGGGACTACCACAAGAGACCCAGTACTTC.